This T cell receptor (beta chain) stems from a study of CD8 T cells in ankylosing spondylitis. Each TCR beta library was made by quantitative 5'-RACE that incorporated molecular barcodes. TCRdb used MiXCR to reprocess the 5' RACE reads, holding one entry per CDR3 protein. Of 450,000 to 550,000 distinct CDR3 sequences in the sample, about 5% are singletons; the top ten hold roughly 3.5%. Germline V gives CDR1 SQVTM, CDR2 ANQGSEA. V lost 6 bases and J 2 bases, leaving 10 bases between the germline ends. The CDR3 runs 12 residues. Study findings and constraints: There was a TCR beta motif, made of several highly homologous variants, that appeared characteristic of ankylosing spondylitis blood. The study looked at matched synovial fluid samples from ankylosing spondylitis patients. Disease-linked clones were reported to be significantly enriched there. The authors found the disease-linked clones to be CD8+ and relatively rare in peripheral blood.

This clonotype came up many times. Its antigen is not known. Sequencing input: blood, either unsorted or a sorted T cell fraction (not recorded which). The TCR was taken from a male donor with ankylosing spondylitis. This sequence joins TRBV29-1 and TRBJ2-5; D perhaps matches TRBD2 (6 bases). The CDR3, as DNA: TGCAGCGTCCGGGAGCAACAAGAGACCCAGTACTTC. Protein: CSVREQQETQYF.